The table lists the clone carrying this T cell receptor beta chain with a few counts. Its antigen is undetermined. TCRdb analysed the reads with MiXCR anew, one entry per CDR3 protein. The sample lists 110,000 or so distinct CDR3 sequences, less than 30% seen once, with around 80% in the top ten. This record belongs to a study of T cell repertoires in cytomegalovirus infection. Study background: Newly reported HLA-C-restricted and thoroughly characterized HLA-B-restricted CMV epitopes were employed.

The V end was cut by 6 bases, the J end by 4 bases, with 3 bases between. CDR1 is MNHEY and CDR2 is SVGAGI in the germline V gene. The CDR3 consists of 11 residues. The V and J genes are TRBV6-5 and TRBJ2-2; D is uncertain. This TCR was recovered from a human donor in good health (CMV status not recorded). Some clones in this sample may be carry-over from other donors' samples. This specimen consisted of CD8+ T cells from cultured PBMCs, obtained from culture after CMV antigen stimulation. This chain's CDR3 is CASRSTGELFF. CDR3 coding DNA: TGTGCCAGCAGGTCCACCGGGGAGCTGTTTTTT.